This is a list of T cell receptor beta chains from one sample in a study of T cells in Graves' hyperthyroidism and ophthalmopathy. TCRdb ran MiXCR on the multiplex PCR reads and lists one entry per CDR3 protein. This table has under 300,000 distinct CDR3 sequences, around a quarter appearing once. Sequencing was performed on blood. All receptors come from a man aged 40-50 years with Graves' hyperthyroidism that later progressed to Graves' ophthalmopathy. Each CDR3 is given without its conserved first and last residue. Each record gives: CDR3 protein, V gene, J gene, clone size. Clone size is not always given. Where it is, it says once, few, many or a class for expanded clones.

CDR3aa: ASSLASTSGRPGELF; v_gene: TRBV5-6; j_gene: TRBJ2-2; abundance: .
CDR3aa: ASSWDRAGGYT; v_gene: TRBV6-5; j_gene: TRBJ1-2; abundance: many
CDR3aa: ATSRAGRTEAF; v_gene: TRBV15; j_gene: TRBJ1-1; abundance: many
CDR3aa: ASSKGLAGGQEQY; v_gene: TRBV12-3/TRBV12-4; j_gene: TRBJ2-7; abundance: many
CDR3aa: ASSYSRALLAGGPQETQY; v_gene: TRBV6-2/TRBV6-3; j_gene: TRBJ2-5; abundance: .
CDR3aa: ASSPDRTEAF; v_gene: TRBV12-3/TRBV12-4; j_gene: TRBJ1-1; abundance: many
CDR3aa: ASGPDLSSYEQY; v_gene: TRBV12-5; j_gene: TRBJ2-7; abundance: .
CDR3aa: ATRRVGEGQPQH; v_gene: TRBV5-8; j_gene: TRBJ1-5; abundance: many
CDR3aa: ASSLGPLTSGRWEQY; v_gene: TRBV27; j_gene: TRBJ2-7; abundance: .
CDR3aa: ASTPSGRVTGELF; v_gene: TRBV12-3/TRBV12-4; j_gene: TRBJ2-2; abundance: many
CDR3aa: ASWNRGTGELF; v_gene: TRBV4-2; j_gene: TRBJ2-2; abundance: many
CDR3aa: ASSPTGLLQETQY; v_gene: TRBV12-3/TRBV12-4; j_gene: TRBJ2-5; abundance: .
CDR3aa: ASSLGAGWQGETQY; v_gene: TRBV5-6; j_gene: TRBJ2-5; abundance: .
CDR3aa: ASSQPKGGRAYETQY; v_gene: TRBV28; j_gene: TRBJ2-5; abundance: few
CDR3aa: SATGGFETQY; v_gene: TRBV20-1; j_gene: TRBJ2-5; abundance: .
CDR3aa: ASRGRVTSETQY; v_gene: TRBV27; j_gene: TRBJ2-5; abundance: many
CDR3aa: ASKTGTSGTYEQY; v_gene: TRBV6-1; j_gene: TRBJ2-7; abundance: many
CDR3aa: AISDARRNTIY; v_gene: TRBV10-3; j_gene: TRBJ1-3; abundance: many
CDR3aa: ASTGAPNYGYT; v_gene: TRBV12-3/TRBV12-4; j_gene: TRBJ1-2; abundance: many
CDR3aa: ASSRRWTEASETQY; v_gene: TRBV11-1; j_gene: TRBJ2-5; abundance: few
CDR3aa: ASSEWGVPAGELF; v_gene: TRBV2; j_gene: TRBJ2-2; abundance: few
CDR3aa: ASSYSPGNTEAF; v_gene: TRBV6-5; j_gene: TRBJ1-1; abundance: many
CDR3aa: ASSLGDRYQETQY; v_gene: TRBV12-3/TRBV12-4; j_gene: TRBJ2-5; abundance: .
CDR3aa: ASGTETGAWETQY; v_gene: TRBV12-5; j_gene: TRBJ2-5; abundance: .
CDR3aa: ASSLGTEGREKLF; v_gene: TRBV5-1; j_gene: TRBJ1-4; abundance: many
CDR3aa: ASSQMTQTNTGELF; v_gene: TRBV4-2; j_gene: TRBJ2-2; abundance: few
CDR3aa: ASSLLAGGDYGYT; v_gene: TRBV12-3/TRBV12-4; j_gene: TRBJ1-2; abundance: .
CDR3aa: ASSTLGNPGETQY; v_gene: TRBV7-3; j_gene: TRBJ2-5; abundance: many
CDR3aa: ARIRCSYEQY; v_gene: TRBV7-3; j_gene: TRBJ2-7; abundance: many
CDR3aa: ASSLDDGMNTEAF; v_gene: TRBV7-2; j_gene: TRBJ1-1; abundance: .
CDR3aa: ASSVRGEAF; v_gene: TRBV12-3/TRBV12-4; j_gene: TRBJ1-1; abundance: .
CDR3aa: ASSRGQGLYEQY; v_gene: TRBV6-2/TRBV6-3; j_gene: TRBJ2-7; abundance: .
CDR3aa: ASTLGGLPLEQY; v_gene: TRBV6-2/TRBV6-3; j_gene: TRBJ2-7; abundance: .